A single sample gave rise to the 10 T cell receptor beta chains below, sequenced in a study of T cells after somatic rescue of genetic block. Using immunoSEQ multiplex PCR, the repertoire was profiled, and TCRdb retains in-frame clones only, with some absent. The data hold fewer than 15,000 clones, with around 74% observed a single time. The source material was peripheral blood mononuclear cells (PBMCs). The receptors stem from a boy between 10 and 17 years old.

The chain uses TRBV5-6 and TRBJ1-2; D is unclear. The length of the CDR3 is 13 residues. Germline CDR1 reads SGHDT; CDR2 reads YYEEEE. Between the trimmed V and J ends, which lost 1 base and 7 bases, there was a span of 11 bases. This chain's CDR3 is CASSLRAGGGYTF. The CDR3 nucleotides are TGTGCCAGCAGCTTGCGGGCAGGCGGTGGCTACACCTTC.

The V call is TRBV7-9, the J call TRBJ2-3, with unresolved D. CDR1 and CDR2 (germline): SEHNR, FQNEAQ (reference sequence). The CDR3 sequence is 15 residues long. Trimming shortened V by 7 bases and J by 1 base, and 15 bases separated the two germline ends. The CDR3 protein is CASIKRRQGTDTQYF. The CDR3 nucleotides are TGTGCCAGCATCAAAAGGCGTCAGGGCACAGATACGCAGTATTTT.

The V and J genes are TRBV27 and TRBJ1-2; 8 bases match TRBD1. The germline gives CDR1 MNHEY, CDR2 SMNVEV (reference sequence). The V segment lost 3 bases and the J segment 3 bases; nucleotides outside the gene matches: 3. This CDR3 region has 14 residues. The DNA of the CDR3 is TGTGCCAGCAGTTTTGACAGGGGTGACTATGGCTACACCTTC. Its translation is CASSFDRGDYGYTF.

J is TRBJ2-7 and V is TRBV19; 12 positions agree with TRBD1. Germline CDR1 LNHDA, CDR2 SQIVND (reference sequence). CDR3 length equals 18 residues. The V segment lost 3 bases and the J segment 1 base; nucleotides outside the gene matches: 10. The CDR3 loop reads CASSISRDRGPGSYEQYF. Written as DNA, the CDR3 is TGTGCCAGTAGTATTTCCCGGGACAGGGGGCCCGGGTCCTACGAGCAGTACTTC. Full variable domain (outside the CDR3, taken from reference TRBV19 and TRBJ2-7): DGGITQSPKYLFRKEGQNVTLSCEQNLNHDAMYWYRQDPGQGLRLIYYSQIVNDFQKGDIAEGYSVSREKKESFPLTVTSAQKNPTAFYLCASSISRDRGPGSYEQYFGPGTRLTVT.

This clone was seen only a few times. This chain connects TRBV18 to TRBJ2-6, with 9 bases matching TRBD2. The trim removed 3 bases at V and 1 base at J, leaving 22 bases unmatched. The CDR3 runs to 23 residues. Germline assignment: CDR1 KGHSH and CDR2 LQKENI. CDR3 loop: CASSPLWAGGLWSGDSGANVLTF. The CDR3 nucleotides read TGTGCCAGCTCACCCCTCTGGGCGGGAGGGCTCTGGTCAGGAGATTCTGGGGCCAACGTCCTGACTTTC.

The chain carries TRBV18 and TRBJ2-3; 11 bases line up with TRBD2. This CDR3 is 16 amino acids long. Losses at the gene ends were 6 bases for V and 4 bases for J; bases not matched to a gene: 9. The germline V gene encodes CDR1 KGHSH and CDR2 LQKENI. The CDR3 region is CASSPLAGGLSDTQYF. CDR3 nucleotides: TGTGCCAGCTCCCCCCTAGCGGGGGGCCTATCAGATACGCAGTATTTT.

The sample holds a few counts of this clone. The chain couples TRBV10-3 to TRBJ2-2; D gene uncertain. Between the trimmed V and J ends, which lost 8 bases and 5 bases, there was a span of 18 bases. The CDR3 consists of 15 residues. Germline V gene data show CDR1 as ENHRY and CDR2 as SYGVKD. CDR3 sequence reads: CAIPRAKGSTGELFF. In DNA, the CDR3 is TGTGCCATCCCGCGAGCGAAGGGTTCTACCGGGGAGCTGTTTTTT.

The chain couples TRBV2 to TRBJ2-3; TRBD2 might be the D (5 bases). The CDR3 sequence is 15 residues long. V lost 6 bases and J lost 0, with 13 bases in between. The germline gives CDR1 SNHLY, CDR2 FYNNEI. The CDR3 DNA is TGTGCCAGCAGCATGACTATACTCAGCACAGATACGCAGTATTTT. Translated: CASSMTILSTDTQYF.

The chain couples TRBV4-2 to TRBJ2-3, with D possibly matching TRBD2 (5 bases). Germline assignment: CDR1 LGHNA and CDR2 YNFKEQ. The CDR3 is made up of 14 amino acids. Trimming stripped 4 bases from V and 1 base from J, with 9 bases between. The DNA of the CDR3 is TGTGCCAGCAGCCCGCGGACTGGCACAGATACGCAGTATTTT. Translated, it gives CASSPRTGTDTQYF.

The table lists this clone with a few counts. This rearrangement joins TRBV28 to TRBJ2-7; 8 nucleotides match TRBD1. The CDR3 is made up of 19 amino acids. The J segment lost 1 base and the V segment lost 2 bases, leaving 16 bases of the junction unmatched. Germline V gene data show CDR1 as MDHEN and CDR2 as SYDVKM. CDR3 protein: CASSLRQLLSYRGSYEQYF. DNA of the CDR3: TGTGCCAGCAGTTTAAGACAGTTATTATCGTACAGGGGGTCCTACGAGCAGTACTTC.